The 23 T cell receptor beta chains below were found in one sample sequenced in a study of T cells in narcolepsy. Produced via immunoSEQ multiplex PCR; TCRdb's table is partial and in-frame only. The repertoire holds about 43,000 clones, with about 87% as singletons. The sequenced sample consisted of CD45RA- memory CD4+ T cells from PBMCs. Source of these receptors: a human donor with narcolepsy.

The chain combines TRBV9 with TRBJ1-2, with D unclear. The V and J ends lost 4 bases and 14 bases respectively, with 18 bases between them. Germline lookup yields CDR1 SGDLS and CDR2 YYNGEE. The CDR3 totals 12 residues. CDR3 sequence reads: CASSTPPGHLTF. CDR3 DNA: TGTGCCAGCAGCACCCCTCCCGGGCACCTTACCTTC.

The chain carries TRBV19 and TRBJ1-5; TRBD1 matches at 7 bases. J lost 6 bases, V lost 3 bases, and 14 bases had no gene match. In germline, CDR1 is LNHDA, CDR2 SQIVND (reference sequence). The CDR3 consists of 17 residues. CDR3: CASSIAGRGGRSQPQHF. In DNA form, the CDR3 reads TGTGCCAGTAGTATCGCGGGCAGGGGGGGAAGGAGTCAGCCCCAGCATTTT.

This sequence joins TRBV19 and TRBJ2-1; TRBD1 might be the D (6 bases). Germline CDR1 and CDR2: LNHDA and SQIVND (reference sequence). The CDR3 is 15 amino acids. V lost 7 bases and J lost 3, with 16 bases in between. DNA of the CDR3: TGTGCCAGTACCCCCGGGACATACGACTACAATGAGCAGTTCTTC. This codes for CASTPGTYDYNEQFF. Full variable domain (remainder filled in from reference TRBV19 and TRBJ2-1): DGGITQSPKYLFRKEGQNVTLSCEQNLNHDAMYWYRQDPGQGLRLIYYSQIVNDFQKGDIAEGYSVSREKKESFPLTVTSAQKNPTAFYLCASTPGTYDYNEQFFGPGTRLTVL.

The V and J genes are TRBV18 and TRBJ2-5; 7 bases align to TRBD2. The CDR3 length is 15 residues. CDR1 is KGHSH and CDR2 is LQKENI in the germline V gene. With 3 bases clipped from V and 4 bases from J, the junction kept 8 bases outside the gene matches. CDR3 residues: CASSPGRERAETQYF. CDR3 DNA sequence: TGTGCCAGCTCACCCGGGCGGGAGAGGGCAGAGACCCAGTACTTC.

V gene TRBV27 combines with J gene TRBJ1-3; D not certain. Germline V gene sequence: CDR1 MNHEY, CDR2 SMNVEV (reference sequence). CDR3 length: 15 residues. Between the trimmed V and J ends, which lost 6 bases and 0 bases, there was a span of 12 bases. This CDR3 is CASSPPEPSGNTIYF. The CDR3 DNA is TGTGCCAGCAGCCCGCCGGAGCCCTCTGGAAACACCATATATTTT.

The chain uses TRBV7-9 and TRBJ2-7, with D tentatively TRBD1 or TRBD2 (5 bases each). With 2 bases removed from V and 5 bases from J, the gap between germline ends came to 16 bases. The CDR3 is made up of 15 amino acids. CDR1 is SEHNR and CDR2 is FQNEAQ in the germline V gene (reference sequence). CDR3 nucleotides: TGTGCCAGCAGCTTACCACAGAGGGGTGTCGACGAGCAGTACTTC. It codes for CASSLPQRGVDEQYF.

The chain combines TRBV18 with TRBJ1-3; D gene ambiguous. The CDR3 loop spans 17 amino acids. CDR1 is KGHSH, CDR2 LQKENI, per germline. V shed 4 bases and J shed 0 bases, with 16 bases lying between them. CDR3 region: CASSQDGLTTSGNTIYF. CDR3 DNA: TGTGCCAGCTCACAAGATGGCTTGACCACCTCTGGAAACACCATATATTTT.

The chain links TRBV7-6 to TRBJ2-5; tentative D call: TRBD2 (5 bases). The V end lost 0 bases, the J end lost 6 bases, and 11 bases lay between the germline ends. The germline CDR1 and CDR2 sequences are SGHVS and FNYEAQ. The CDR3 contains 14 residues. CDR3 loop: CASSLALARQTQYF. DNA for the CDR3: TGTGCCAGCAGCTTAGCCTTAGCGAGGCAGACCCAGTACTTC.

CDR3 amino acids: CASSLSLDRNTEAFF. In nucleotides, the CDR3 is TGTGCCAGCTCACTTTCTCTGGACAGAAACACTGAAGCTTTCTTT. The J gene is TRBJ1-1, the V gene TRBV18, with D tentatively TRBD1 (6 bases). The germline V and J ends were trimmed by 4 bases and 2 bases, with 14 bases remaining between them. The CDR3 runs to 15 residues. Per germline, CDR1 KGHSH and CDR2 LQKENI.

V gene TRBV2 combines with J gene TRBJ2-5; 7 bases map to TRBD2. Germline assignment: CDR1 SNHLY and CDR2 FYNNEI. CDR3 length: 16 residues. Trimming removed 2 bases from V and 6 bases from J; junction bases left unmatched: 12. CDR3 in amino acids: CASSENPLGGRKTQYF. The CDR3 region has the DNA TGTGCCAGCAGTGAAAACCCTCTCGGGGGGAGGAAGACCCAGTACTTC.

V is TRBV27 and J is TRBJ2-7, with D possibly TRBD2 on 5 matching bases. V dropped 7 bases and J dropped 7 bases, with 20 bases sitting between them. Per the germline V gene, CDR1 is MNHEY and CDR2 is SMNVEV (reference sequence). This CDR3 is built from 14 residues. CDR3 bases: TGTGCCAGCAACCCCCGGACCTTCACGGGGGAGCAGTACTTC. Encoded protein: CASNPRTFTGEQYF.

This clone was found once. The CDR3, as DNA: TGTGCCAGCTCCCCGGACAACGGGGAGCTGTTTTTT. Translating gives CASSPDNGELFF. The chain carries TRBV18 and TRBJ2-2, with TRBD1 as a possible D gene (5 bases). The CDR3 is 12 amino acids. V was trimmed by 6 bases and J by 7 bases, leaving 9 bases between them. CDR1 KGHSH and CDR2 LQKENI come from the germline V gene.

V and J are TRBV29-1 and TRBJ1-2; possibly TRBD1 for D (6 bases). The germline gives CDR1 SQVTM, CDR2 ANQGSEA. The CDR3 contains 13 residues. Trimming pared 7 bases from V and 0 bases from J, leaving 12 bases between. The CDR3 region has the DNA TGCAGCGCGGGGGGCCTTACTAACTATGGCTACACCTTC. Protein sequence: CSAGGLTNYGYTF. The full variable domain, its missing parts supplied by reference TRBV29-1 and TRBJ1-2, is SAVISQKPSRDICQRGTSLTIQCQVDSQVTMMFWYRQQPGQSLTLIATANQGSEATYESGFVIDKFPISRPNLTFSTLTVSNMSPEDSSIYLCSAGGLTNYGYTFGSGTRLTVV.

The J gene is TRBJ2-7, the V gene TRBV9; D could derive from TRBD1 or TRBD2 (5 bases each). V lost 3 bases, J lost 0 bases, and 16 bases lay in between. This CDR3 has 16 residues. Germline V lookup: CDR1 SGDLS, CDR2 YYNGEE. CDR3 sequence: CASSAGTGKTSYEQYF. The CDR3, as DNA: TGTGCCAGCAGCGCCGGGACGGGCAAGACCTCCTACGAGCAGTACTTC. The full variable domain, in which reference TRBV9 and TRBJ2-7 provide the parts outside the CDR3, is DSGVTQTPKHLITATGQRVTLRCSPRSGDLSVYWYQQSLDQGLQFLIQYYNGEERAKGNILERFSAQQFPDLHSELNLSSLELGDSALYFCASSAGTGKTSYEQYFGPGTRLTVT.

The chain employs TRBV28 and TRBJ2-1; the match to TRBD1 covers 9 bases. Germline lookup yields CDR1 MDHEN and CDR2 SYDVKM. V dropped 6 bases and J dropped 4; count of bases not matched to a gene: 7. The CDR3 covers 15 residues. Here the CDR3 DNA reads TGTGCCAGCAGCTCCCACAGGGGGCAGTACAATGAGCAGTTCTTC. It specifies CASSSHRGQYNEQFF.

This clone appeared a single time. Other nucleotide sequences in the sample specify the same CDR3. The chain recombines TRBV7-6 with TRBJ1-3, with D tentatively TRBD1 (5 bases). Trimming pared 5 bases from V and 5 bases from J, leaving 16 bases between. From germline, CDR1 is SGHVS and CDR2 FNYEAQ. There are 15 residues in the CDR3. CDR3 DNA sequence: TGTGCCAGCAGCCCCGACCGGACATCCAGAAACACCATATATTTT. Encoded protein: CASSPDRTSRNTIYF.

This chain links TRBV18 with TRBJ1-5, with 9 nucleotides matching TRBD1. CDR1 KGHSH and CDR2 LQKENI come from the germline V gene. Unmatched junction bases numbered 6, after V lost 5 bases and J lost 4 bases. CDR3 length: 15 residues. CDR3 residues: CASSAQGASNQPQHF. In DNA, the CDR3 is TGTGCCAGCTCAGCACAGGGGGCCTCTAATCAGCCCCAGCATTTT.

This clone appeared once. The chain joins TRBV7-8 to TRBJ1-1; D gene ambiguous. The germline CDR1 and CDR2 sequences are SGHVS and FQNEAQ. V shed 3 bases and J shed 1 base, with 9 bases lying between them. This CDR3 is 14 amino acids long. The DNA of the CDR3 is TGTGCCAGCAGCTTTTCCTGGGAGAACACTGAAGCTTTCTTT. It encodes CASSFSWENTEAFF.

The chain combines TRBV7-2 with TRBJ1-3; D is undetermined. Germline CDR1 reads SGHTA; CDR2 reads FQGNSA. The CDR3 covers 15 residues. The V and J ends lost 2 bases and 0 bases respectively, with 8 bases between them. The DNA for the CDR3 is TGTGCCAGCAGCTTACTCTTTAGCTCTGGAAACACCATATATTTT. It is translated as CASSLLFSSGNTIYF.

The chain has TRBV6-5 and TRBJ2-4; TRBD2 aligns across 11 bases. In germline, CDR1 is MNHEY, CDR2 SVGAGI. The junction had 3 bases not matched to a gene; V was cut back by 6 bases and J by 5 bases. The CDR3 totals 14 residues. This chain's CDR3 is CASSLSGGENIQYF. The CDR3 region has the DNA TGTGCCAGCAGCCTTAGCGGGGGGGAAAACATTCAGTACTTC.

The chain couples TRBV11-2 to TRBJ1-1; no clear D gene. Per the germline V gene, CDR1 is SGHAT and CDR2 is FQNNGV. The CDR3 has 13 residues. The V and J ends lost 5 bases and 1 base respectively, with 8 bases between them. The DNA of the CDR3 is TGTGCCAGCAGCATCCAGGAGAACACTGAAGCTTTCTTT. Translating it yields CASSIQENTEAFF.

The chain recombines TRBV11-3 with TRBJ2-5; D is possibly TRBD1 or TRBD2 (7 bases each). V dropped 5 bases and J dropped 3 bases, with 22 bases sitting between them. The CDR3 sequence is 17 residues long. Germline loops: CDR1 SGHNT, CDR2 YENEEA. The CDR3 loop is CASSPRYRGLSEETQYF. DNA of the CDR3: TGTGCCAGCAGCCCCCGATACAGGGGACTATCCGAAGAGACCCAGTACTTC.

Points on this clone: Other DNA variants within this sample encode the same CDR3. The chain couples TRBV11-2 to TRBJ1-2; D remains ambiguous. Trimming stripped 5 bases from V and 4 bases from J, with 11 bases between. The germline V gene encodes CDR1 SGHAT and CDR2 FQNNGV. This CDR3 has 13 residues. This CDR3 reads CASSAKAGYGYTF. Here the CDR3 DNA reads TGTGCCAGCAGCGCGAAGGCTGGCTATGGCTACACCTTC. Full variable domain (remainder filled in from reference TRBV11-2 and TRBJ1-2): EAGVAQSPRYKIIEKRQSVAFWCNPISGHATLYWYQQILGQGPKLLIQFQNNGVVDDSQLPKDRFSAERLKGVDSTLKIQPAKLEDSAVYLCASSAKAGYGYTFGSGTRLTVV.